This record looks at one T cell receptor beta chain sequence and its context. The authors reverse transcribed roughly 0.5 to 1 ug RNA with random hexamers. TCRdb analysed the immunoSEQ multiplex PCR reads with MiXCR anew, one entry per CDR3 protein. The repertoire has more than 110,000 distinct CDR3 sequences, 95% of them found once; the top ten carry more than 0.14%. Trimming took 0 bases from V and 7 from J, leaving 9 bases between them. Germline values: CDR1 SGHAT, CDR2 FQNNGV. The CDR3 loop spans 13 amino acids. These data belong to a study of CD8 T cells in Susac syndrome. At the level of the study: Each patient with Susac syndrome, at the time of blood draw, was therapy-naive, on corticosteroids, or on intravenous immunoglobulin alone.

The sequence came from a human donor with Susac syndrome. The sequenced sample was CD4+ T cells from PBMCs. The chain has TRBV11-2 and TRBJ1-1; D not resolved. CDR3 amino acids: CASSLDLRIEAFF. The DNA of the CDR3 is TGTGCCAGCAGCTTAGATCTAAGGATTGAAGCTTTCTTT.